This entry lists 20 T cell receptor beta chains sequenced from one sample in a study of blood T cells in healthy people across ages. A J-beta primer mix and a sample-barcoded 5' primer were used in a second PCR of about 7 to 11 cycles. Each CDR3 protein gets one entry after TCRdb re-called the 5' RACE reads with MiXCR. The sample has about 780,000 distinct CDR3 sequences, around half seen once. Sequencing was done on a sample of blood. The receptor set was obtained from a man older than 75 in good health.

This clonotype appeared many times. V is TRBV2 and J is TRBJ2-3, with D perhaps matching TRBD2 (6 bases). The V end was cut by 6 bases, the J end by 0 bases, with 10 bases between. The CDR3 spans 14 residues. Germline V lookup: CDR1 SNHLY, CDR2 FYNNEI. CDR3: CASSVGTSTDTQYF. In DNA, the CDR3 is TGTGCCAGCAGCGTCGGGACTAGCACAGATACGCAGTATTTT.

This clonotype was observed a handful of times. The J gene is TRBJ2-7, the V gene TRBV27, with TRBD2 identical over 8 bases. CDR1 and CDR2 from the germline V gene are MNHEY and SMNVEV (reference sequence). V lost 8 bases to trimming and J lost 5 bases; unmatched junction nucleotides: 5. The CDR3 extends over 12 amino acids. This CDR3 reads CASARAGDEQYF. CDR3 DNA: TGTGCCAGCGCTCGAGCGGGAGACGAGCAGTACTTC.

This chain links TRBV12-3 or TRBV12-4 with TRBJ2-3; TRBD2 aligns across 10 bases. V lost 3 bases and J lost 5; bases outside the gene matches: 14. There are 18 residues in the CDR3. The CDR3 spells CASSFQALAGEFLDTQYF. The DNA of the CDR3 is TGTGCCAGCAGTTTCCAAGCTCTAGCGGGAGAATTTTTAGATACGCAGTATTTT.

The chain recombines TRBV20-1 with TRBJ2-1; 9 bases line up with TRBD2. Germline CDR1 and CDR2: DFQATT and SNEGSKA (reference sequence). The CDR3 is 14 residues long. V lost 6 bases to trimming and J lost 9 bases; unmatched junction nucleotides: 12. The CDR3 DNA follows: TGCAGTGCGGGCAGGACTAGCGTTAGTGGTGAGCAGTTCTTC. Encoded protein: CSAGRTSVSGEQFF.

This clonotype was seen a few times. The gene calls are TRBV5-1 and TRBJ2-7, with TRBD1 matching 10 bases. The J call could be wrong; TRBJ2-5 is a better fit for the DNA end. This CDR3 is built from 15 residues. In germline, CDR1 is SGHRS, CDR2 YFSETQ. CDR3 in amino acids: CASSPGQGSGETQYF. The DNA for the CDR3 is TGCGCCAGCAGCCCGGGACAGGGGAGCGGAGAGACCCAGTACTTC.

This clonotype was counted at least ten times. The chain links TRBV12-3 or TRBV12-4 to TRBJ2-1; a possible D gene is TRBD2 (5 bases). The CDR3 has 16 amino acids. The V end lost 5 bases, the J end lost 4 bases, and 18 bases lay between the germline ends. The CDR3 here is CASSPRTGGRYNEQFF. As DNA, the CDR3 is TGTGCCAGCAGTCCCCGGACTGGCGGCAGATACAATGAGCAGTTCTTC.

This clonotype was counted only a few times. The V call is TRBV12-3 or TRBV12-4, the J call TRBJ2-1, with D possibly TRBD2 on 6 matching bases. Trimming stripped 7 bases from V and 8 bases from J, with 21 bases between. This CDR3 region has 15 residues. The CDR3 loop reads CASTPKGWGGDEQFF. Here the CDR3 DNA reads TGTGCCAGCACCCCTAAGGGGTGGGGAGGCGATGAGCAGTTCTTC.

The chain carries TRBV18 and TRBJ2-5, with TRBD2 matching 14 bases. Germline-derived CDR1 and CDR2 are KGHSH and LQKENI. Trimming at V came to 2 bases and at J to 11 bases, leaving 13 bases not matched to a gene. This CDR3 spans 17 amino acids. The CDR3 DNA follows: TGTGCCAGCTCACCAACCGGGACTAGCGGGAGTAATGGTGAGCAGTACTTC. This gives the protein CASSPTGTSGSNGEQYF.

The V gene is TRBV7-6, the J gene TRBJ2-7; no clear D gene. CDR1 and CDR2 from the germline V gene are SGHVS and FNYEAQ. V lost 5 bases and J 6 bases, leaving 11 bases between the germline ends. The CDR3 is 12 residues long. The CDR3 nucleotides are TGTGCCAGCAGCACCGTCTTCGGCGAGCAGTACTTC. Its translation: CASSTVFGEQYF.

V is TRBV7-2 and J is TRBJ2-2; the D is unclear. The CDR3 has 14 amino acids. The germline gives CDR1 SGHTA, CDR2 FQGNSA. Trimming shortened V by 1 base and J by 8 bases, and 11 bases separated the two germline ends. DNA of the CDR3: TGTGCCAGCAGCTTAGGTCCCTATGGGGGGGAGCTGTTTTTT. It yields the protein CASSLGPYGGELFF.

Only a few counts were recorded for this clonotype. Its ends do not fully match the called genes, so a read error is possible. The chain recombines TRBV29-1 with TRBJ2-3, with 11 bases identical to TRBD2. Per germline, CDR1 SQVTM and CDR2 ANQGSEA. The CDR3 loop spans 15 amino acids. CDR3 DNA: TGCAGCGGGGGGAGACTAGCGGGAATCACAGACACGCAGTATTTT. Translation: CSGGRLAGITDTQYF.

The genes are TRBV20-1 and TRBJ2-7; tentatively, D is TRBD2 (5 bases). Deletions cut 3 bases from V and 7 bases from J, with 16 bases between. Germline assignment: CDR1 DFQATT and CDR2 SNEGSKA (reference sequence). The CDR3 extends over 13 amino acids. CDR3: CSASFSGTREQYF. Here the CDR3 DNA reads TGCAGTGCTAGCTTCTCCGGAACTAGGGAGCAGTACTTC.

This clonotype is a singleton in its sample. The chain recombines TRBV5-1 with TRBJ2-1; 9 bases are shared with TRBD1. CDR3 length: 16 residues. The V gene's germline CDR1 is SGHRS and CDR2 YFSETQ. V trimming: 4 bases; J trimming: 5 bases; junction bases outside the gene matches: 10. The CDR3 DNA follows: TGCGCCAGCAGCCGACCGACAGGGGGAAGGGACAATGAGCAGTTCTTC. Translated, it gives CASSRPTGGRDNEQFF. The full variable domain, its missing parts supplied by reference TRBV5-1 and TRBJ2-1, is KAGVTQTPRYLIKTRGQQVTLSCSPISGHRSVSWYQQTPGQGLQFLFEYFSETQRNKGNFPGRFSGRQFSNSRSEMNVSTLELGDSALYLCASSRPTGGRDNEQFFGPGTRLTVL.

The chain couples TRBV28 to TRBJ2-1; the match to TRBD1 covers 7 bases. The CDR3 totals 15 residues. Per the germline V gene, CDR1 is MDHEN and CDR2 is SYDVKM. With 7 bases clipped from V and 0 bases from J, the junction kept 6 bases outside the gene matches. The CDR3 DNA follows: TGTGCCAGCAATTACAGGGGTAGCTCCTACAATGAGCAGTTCTTC. Translating gives CASNYRGSSYNEQFF. The full variable domain, rest sourced from reference TRBV28 and TRBJ2-1, is DVKVTQSSRYLVKRTGEKVFLECVQDMDHENMFWYRQDPGLGLRLIYFSYDVKMKEKGDIPEGYSVSREKKERFSLILESASTNQTSMYLCASNYRGSSYNEQFFGPGTRLTVL.

V is TRBV29-1 and J is TRBJ1-6, with D uncertain. The CDR3 contains 13 residues. CDR1 and CDR2 (germline): SQVTM, ANQGSEA. Between the trimmed V and J ends, which lost 0 bases and 7 bases, there was a span of 7 bases. DNA of the CDR3: TGCAGCGTTGAAGAACGGGTGAATTCACCCCTCCACTTT. It encodes CSVEERVNSPLHF.

The chain links TRBV6-5 to TRBJ2-5; possibly TRBD1 for D (6 bases). Trimming shortened V by 8 bases and J by 3 bases, and 16 bases separated the two germline ends. Germline V gene data show CDR1 as MNHEY and CDR2 as SVGAGI. The CDR3 has 14 amino acids. DNA for the CDR3: TGTGCCAGCTCTAACAGGGCCCTTAAAGAGACCCAGTACTTC. Translated: CASSNRALKETQYF.

This clonotype came up a few times. This chain uses TRBV2 with TRBJ2-5; D is possibly TRBD2 (5 bases). The length of the CDR3 is 14 residues. With 2 bases removed from V and 5 bases from J, the gap between germline ends came to 12 bases. CDR1 is SNHLY and CDR2 is FYNNEI in the germline V gene. CDR3 loop: CASSEMTSGETQYF. CDR3 in DNA: TGTGCCAGCAGTGAAATGACAAGCGGCGAGACCCAGTACTTC.

This clonotype was seen at least ten times. V gene TRBV20-1 combines with J gene TRBJ2-4; 9 bases are shared with TRBD1. The length of the CDR3 is 17 residues. Germline V gene data show CDR1 as DFQATT and CDR2 as SNEGSKA (reference sequence). V was clipped by 5 bases and J by 3 bases; unmatched bases: 14. CDR3 DNA: TGCAGTGCTGGCCTCGGGGGACAGGGCGGTGTCAAAAACATTCAGTACTTC. Translated, it gives CSAGLGGQGGVKNIQYF.

The table lists this clonotype with many counts. V usage is TRBV20-1 and J usage is TRBJ2-1; 9 positions agree with TRBD2. The CDR3 has 14 amino acids. CDR1 and CDR2 (germline): DFQATT, SNEGSKA (reference sequence). V was clipped by 1 base and J by 9 bases; unmatched bases: 7. The CDR3, as DNA: TGCAGTGCTAGAGCCATAGCGGGAGTAGGTGAGCAGTTCTTC. Its protein product is CSARAIAGVGEQFF.

This clonotype came up a few times. J is TRBJ2-6 and V is TRBV7-3; 7 nucleotides line up with TRBD1. Trimming cost V 6 bases and J 0 bases; bases outside gene matches: 8. Germline V gives CDR1 SGHTA, CDR2 FQGTGA. The CDR3 contains 17 residues. The CDR3 nucleotides read TGTGCCAGCAGTACCGGGACAGCTCGCTCTGGGGCCAACGTCCTGACTTTC. This sequence encodes CASSTGTARSGANVLTF.